This TCR beta chain came from a study of cytomegalovirus exposure and HLA in healthy donors. Looking at the study overall: Earlier results showed approximately 120 million unique TCR beta sequences derived from about 179 million T cells. Findings of the study overall: As confirmed in vitro, a few CMV-associated chains were specific for CMV antigens. Cytomegalovirus-associated TCR beta chains were listed, numbering 150 to 200. Reportedly, a later analysis found an Asian-associated ancestry cluster had fewer N-insertions than the approximately 700-donor mean.

Both 60 Vbeta primers and 13 Jbeta primers went into the PCR. Sequencing was performed with immunoSEQ multiplex PCR; in TCRdb, only in-frame clones are kept and a portion is missing. Here the sample spans around 170,000 clones, roughly 87% being singletons. With 6 bases removed from V and 0 bases from J, the gap between germline ends came to 9 bases. Looked up from germline, CDR1 is SNHLY and CDR2 is FYNNEI. This CDR3 region has 14 residues. On this clone itself: Its target is not known.

Material: PBMCs. The TCR comes from a middle-aged man in good health and CMV-seronegative. The gene calls are TRBV2 and TRBJ2-4, with D maybe TRBD1 (5 bases). CDR3 DNA: TGTGCCAGCAGGGACACCCTAGCCAAAAACATTCAGTACTTC. Translating it yields CASRDTLAKNIQYF.